A selection of T cell receptor beta chains follows, all from one sample in a study of blood T cell repertoires in COVID-19. Assay: immunoSEQ multiplex PCR; the TCRdb copy retains only in-frame clones and omits some. The data show about 370,000 clones, with around 91% seen just once and approximately 1% held by the top ten. The sequenced sample was PBMCs or T cells enriched from blood (not recorded which). These TCRs come from a man aged 18 to 30 who had recovered from COVID-19. CDR3s include the opening cysteine and the closing phenylalanine or tryptophan. D genes are given only for firm matches. Part of the rows lack a size; the others show once, few, many or a class for expanded clones.

V gene: TRBV4-3
J gene: TRBJ1-5
D gene: .
clone size: .
CDR3 DNA: TGCGCCAGCAGCCAAGATCAGGAGGGGAATCAGCCCCAGCATTTT
CDR3 protein: CASSQDQEGNQPQHF

V gene: TRBV7-3
J gene: TRBJ2-4
D gene: .
clone size: once
CDR3 DNA: TGTGCCAGCAGCACCGGTGGGGGGAACATTCAGTACTTC
CDR3 protein: CASSTGGGNIQYF

V gene: TRBV4-1
J gene: TRBJ2-3
D gene: .
clone size: .
CDR3 DNA: TGCGCCAGCAGCCAAGAGAGGTCGGGTGGTGGGTTAGGAGATACGCAGTATTTT
CDR3 protein: CASSQERSGGGLGDTQYF

V gene: TRBV7-9
J gene: TRBJ2-7
D gene: TRBD1
clone size: few
CDR3 DNA: TGTGCCAGCAGCTTCGGGACAGGGGTCTACGAGCAGTACTTC
CDR3 protein: CASSFGTGVYEQYF

V gene: TRBV6-5
J gene: TRBJ1-1
D gene: .
clone size: .
CDR3 DNA: TGTGCCAGCAGTACGCCGGGCACTGAAGCTTTCTTT
CDR3 protein: CASSTPGTEAFF

V gene: TRBV5-1
J gene: TRBJ2-2
D gene: .
clone size: .
CDR3 DNA: TGCGCCAGCAGCTTGGTTACAGGGTCCACCGGGGAGCTGTTTTTT
CDR3 protein: CASSLVTGSTGELFF

V gene: TRBV28
J gene: TRBJ2-7
D gene: TRBD1
clone size: .
CDR3 DNA: TGTGCCAGCAGTTCATACAGGGGGAGGATCTACGAGCAGTACTTC
CDR3 protein: CASSSYRGRIYEQYF

V gene: TRBV5-6
J gene: TRBJ1-5
D gene: .
clone size: .
CDR3 DNA: TGTGCCAGCAGCTTGGGCGGAAGTCAGCCCCAGCATTTT
CDR3 protein: CASSLGGSQPQHF

V gene: TRBV19
J gene: TRBJ2-3
D gene: .
clone size: .
CDR3 DNA: TGTGCCAGTAGGGACAGTTTTTCTAGCACAGATACGCAGTATTTT
CDR3 protein: CASRDSFSSTDTQYF

V gene: TRBV9
J gene: TRBJ2-7
D gene: .
clone size: .
CDR3 DNA: TGTGCCAGCAGCGTAATTGGGAGCTCCTACGAGCAGTACTTC
CDR3 protein: CASSVIGSSYEQYF

V gene: TRBV19
J gene: TRBJ2-7
D gene: .
clone size: .
CDR3 DNA: TGTGCCAGTAGCCCGGGCGGGGCTAGCGAGCAGTACTTC
CDR3 protein: CASSPGGASEQYF

V gene: TRBV7-2
J gene: TRBJ1-4
D gene: .
clone size: .
CDR3 DNA: TGTGCCAGCAGCCCCGGTTGGGAAAAACTGTTTTTT
CDR3 protein: CASSPGWEKLFF

V gene: TRBV7-2
J gene: TRBJ1-2
D gene: .
clone size: .
CDR3 DNA: TGTGCCAGCAGCTTAGGATTTAGGAGGGGCAGAGGTGGCTACACCTTC
CDR3 protein: CASSLGFRRGRGGYTF

V gene: TRBV19
J gene: TRBJ1-3
D gene: TRBD1
clone size: .
CDR3 DNA: TGTGCCAGTACTACAGGGGGCGCAGGTTGGACCATATATTTT
CDR3 protein: CASTTGGAGWTIYF

V gene: TRBV5-4
J gene: TRBJ2-7
D gene: TRBD1
clone size: .
CDR3 DNA: TGTGCCAGCAGCCGGACAGGGAGGACCTACGAGCAGTACTTC
CDR3 protein: CASSRTGRTYEQYF

V gene: TRBV15
J gene: TRBJ2-1
D gene: .
clone size: .
CDR3 DNA: TGTGCCACCAGCAGAGATTTGATCAGCGATGAGCAGTTCTTC
CDR3 protein: CATSRDLISDEQFF

V gene: TRBV18
J gene: TRBJ2-6
D gene: TRBD2
clone size: once
CDR3 DNA: TGTGCCAGCTCACCAGGGGACTACCACGTCCTGACTTTC
CDR3 protein: CASSPGDYHVLTF